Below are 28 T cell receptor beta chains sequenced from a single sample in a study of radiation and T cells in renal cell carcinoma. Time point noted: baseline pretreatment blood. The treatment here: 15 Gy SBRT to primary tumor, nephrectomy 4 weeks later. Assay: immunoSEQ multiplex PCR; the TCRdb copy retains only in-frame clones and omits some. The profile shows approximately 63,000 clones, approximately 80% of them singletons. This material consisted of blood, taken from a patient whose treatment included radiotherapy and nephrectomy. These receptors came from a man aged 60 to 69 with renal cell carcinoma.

CDR3 in amino acids: CASSEDHTEAFF. CDR3 nucleotide sequence: TGTGCCAGCAGCGAGGACCACACTGAAGCTTTCTTT. The V gene is TRBV5-6, the J gene TRBJ1-1; D call uncertain. Germline V gene data show CDR1 as SGHDT and CDR2 as YYEEEE. The V end was cut by 4 bases, the J end by 3 bases, with 7 bases between. This CDR3 has 12 residues.

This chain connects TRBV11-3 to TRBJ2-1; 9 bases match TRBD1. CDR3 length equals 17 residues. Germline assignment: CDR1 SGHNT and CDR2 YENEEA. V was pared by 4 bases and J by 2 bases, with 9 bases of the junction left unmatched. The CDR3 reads CASSSYGGQGTYNEQFF. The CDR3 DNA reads TGTGCCAGCAGCTCCTACGGGGGACAGGGTACCTACAATGAGCAGTTCTTC.

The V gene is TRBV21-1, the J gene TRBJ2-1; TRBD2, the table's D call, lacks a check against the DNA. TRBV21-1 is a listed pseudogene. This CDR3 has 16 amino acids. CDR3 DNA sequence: TGTGCCAGCAGCAAAGCTGGCGGGAGGGTCTACAATGAGCAGTTCTTC. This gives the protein CASSKAGGRVYNEQFF.

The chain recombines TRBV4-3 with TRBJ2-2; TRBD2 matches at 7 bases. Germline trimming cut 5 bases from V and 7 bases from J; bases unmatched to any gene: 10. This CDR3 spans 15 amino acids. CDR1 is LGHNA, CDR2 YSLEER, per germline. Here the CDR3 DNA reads TGCGCCAGCAGCGAATACCTCAGGGAGGGCGGGGAGCTGTTTTTT. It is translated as CASSEYLREGGELFF.

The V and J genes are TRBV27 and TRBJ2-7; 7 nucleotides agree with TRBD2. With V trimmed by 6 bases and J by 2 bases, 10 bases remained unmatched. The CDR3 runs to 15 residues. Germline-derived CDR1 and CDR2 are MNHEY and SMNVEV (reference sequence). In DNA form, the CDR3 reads TGTGCCAGCAGCCCCGGGGGAGCGGGAACCTACGAGCAGTACGTC. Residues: CASSPGGAGTYEQYV.

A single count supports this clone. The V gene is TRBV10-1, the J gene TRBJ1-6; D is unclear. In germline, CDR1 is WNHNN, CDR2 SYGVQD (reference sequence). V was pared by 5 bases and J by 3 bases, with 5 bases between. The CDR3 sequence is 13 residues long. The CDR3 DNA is TGCGCCAGCAGTAATAACTATAATTCACCCCTCCACTTT. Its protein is CASSNNYNSPLHF.

CDR3 in amino acids: CASSSLTGSVVEQYF. CDR3 DNA sequence: TGTGCCAGCAGTTCTCTGACAGGGTCGGTCGTCGAGCAGTACTTC. The chain joins TRBV6-5 to TRBJ2-7; the match to TRBD1 covers 7 bases. Germline V gene data show CDR1 as MNHEY and CDR2 as SVGAGI. The CDR3 loop spans 15 amino acids. Germline trimming cut 4 bases from V and 6 bases from J; bases unmatched to any gene: 12.

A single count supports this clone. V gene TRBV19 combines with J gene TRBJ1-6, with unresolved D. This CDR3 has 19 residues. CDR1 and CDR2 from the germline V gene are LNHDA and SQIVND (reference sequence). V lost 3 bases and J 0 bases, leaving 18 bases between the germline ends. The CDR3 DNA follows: TGTGCCAGTAGTATCCTTGCTTGGACGGAGAGCTCCTATAATTCACCCCTCCACTTT. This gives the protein CASSILAWTESSYNSPLHF.

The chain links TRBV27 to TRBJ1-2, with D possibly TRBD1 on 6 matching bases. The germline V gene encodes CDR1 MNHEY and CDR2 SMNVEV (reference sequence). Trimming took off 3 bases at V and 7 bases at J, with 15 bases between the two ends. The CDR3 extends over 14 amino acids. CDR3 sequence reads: CASSFRPGAGGYTF. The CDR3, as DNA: TGTGCCAGCAGTTTCCGGCCGGGGGCCGGTGGCTACACCTTC.

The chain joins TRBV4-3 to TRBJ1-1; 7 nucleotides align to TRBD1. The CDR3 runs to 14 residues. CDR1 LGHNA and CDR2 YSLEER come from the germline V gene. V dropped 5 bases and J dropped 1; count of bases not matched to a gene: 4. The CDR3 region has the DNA TGCGCCAGCAGCAGCCGGGACAGGAACACTGAAGCTTTCTTT. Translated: CASSSRDRNTEAFF.

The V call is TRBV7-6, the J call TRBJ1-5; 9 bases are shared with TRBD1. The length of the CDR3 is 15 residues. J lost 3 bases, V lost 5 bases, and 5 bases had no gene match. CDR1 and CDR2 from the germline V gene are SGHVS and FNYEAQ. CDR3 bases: TGTGCCAGCAGCCGGGGGACAGGGACCAATCAGCCCCAGCATTTT. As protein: CASSRGTGTNQPQHF.

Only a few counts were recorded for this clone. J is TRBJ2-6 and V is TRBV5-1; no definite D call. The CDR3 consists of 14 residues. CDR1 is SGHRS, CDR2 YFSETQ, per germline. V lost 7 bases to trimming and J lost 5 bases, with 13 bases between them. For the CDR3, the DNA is TGCGCCAGCGTCCTGACTCCATGGGCCAACGTCCTGACTTTC. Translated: CASVLTPWANVLTF.

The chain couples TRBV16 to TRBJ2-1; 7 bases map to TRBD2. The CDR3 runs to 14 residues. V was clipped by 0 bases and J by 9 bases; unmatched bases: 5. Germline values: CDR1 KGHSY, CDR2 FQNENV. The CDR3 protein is CASSQSGEGTEQFF. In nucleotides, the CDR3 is TGTGCCAGCAGCCAATCTGGGGAGGGTACTGAGCAGTTCTTC.

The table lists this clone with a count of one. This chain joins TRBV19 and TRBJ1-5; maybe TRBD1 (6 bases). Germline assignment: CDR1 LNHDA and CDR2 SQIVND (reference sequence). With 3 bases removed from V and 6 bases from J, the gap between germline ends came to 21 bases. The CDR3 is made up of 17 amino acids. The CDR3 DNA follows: TGTGCCAGTAGTATCCCTTCAGGGGAAGTGAGGGGTCAGCCCCAGCATTTT. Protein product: CASSIPSGEVRGQPQHF.

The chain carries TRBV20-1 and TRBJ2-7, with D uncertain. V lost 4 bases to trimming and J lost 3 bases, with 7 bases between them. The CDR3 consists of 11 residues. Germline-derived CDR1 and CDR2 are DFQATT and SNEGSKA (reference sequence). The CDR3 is CSATDNYEQYF. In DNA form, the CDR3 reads TGCAGTGCTACAGACAACTACGAGCAGTACTTC.

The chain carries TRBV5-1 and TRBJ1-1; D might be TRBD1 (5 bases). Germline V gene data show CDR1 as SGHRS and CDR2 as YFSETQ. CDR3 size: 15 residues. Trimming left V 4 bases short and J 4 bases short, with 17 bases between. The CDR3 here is CASSLPTRGGTEAFF. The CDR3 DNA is TGCGCCAGCAGCCTACCGACACGGGGCGGCACTGAAGCTTTCTTT.

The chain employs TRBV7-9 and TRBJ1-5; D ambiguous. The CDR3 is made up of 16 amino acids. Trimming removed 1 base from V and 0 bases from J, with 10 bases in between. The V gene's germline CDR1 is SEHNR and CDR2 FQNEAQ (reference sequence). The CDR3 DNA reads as TGTGCCAGCAGCTTAGACCCCTTTGGTAGCAATCAGCCCCAGCATTTT. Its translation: CASSLDPFGSNQPQHF.

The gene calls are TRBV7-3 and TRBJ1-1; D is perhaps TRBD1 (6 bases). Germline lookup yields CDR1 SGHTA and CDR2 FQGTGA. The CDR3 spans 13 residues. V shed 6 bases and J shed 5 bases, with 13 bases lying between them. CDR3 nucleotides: TGTGCCAGCAGTATGAACAGGGATACTGAAGCTTTCTTT. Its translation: CASSMNRDTEAFF. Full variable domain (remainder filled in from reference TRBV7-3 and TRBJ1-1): GAGVSQTPSNKVTEKGKYVELRCDPISGHTALYWYRQSLGQGPEFLIYFQGTGAADDSGLPNDRFFAVRPEGSVSTLKIQRTERGDSAVYLCASSMNRDTEAFFGQGTRLTVV.

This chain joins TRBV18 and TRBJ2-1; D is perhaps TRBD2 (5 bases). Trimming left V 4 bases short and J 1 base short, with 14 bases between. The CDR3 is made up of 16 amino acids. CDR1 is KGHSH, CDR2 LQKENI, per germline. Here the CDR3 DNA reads TGTGCCAGCTCACGAACCCTGGCGGGTTCCTACAATGAGCAGTTCTTC. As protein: CASSRTLAGSYNEQFF.

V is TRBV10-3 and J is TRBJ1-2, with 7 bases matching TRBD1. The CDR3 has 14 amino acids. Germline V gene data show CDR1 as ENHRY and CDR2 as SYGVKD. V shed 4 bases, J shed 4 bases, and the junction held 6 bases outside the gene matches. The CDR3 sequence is CAISGDSIRYGYTF. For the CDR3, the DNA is TGTGCCATCAGTGGGGACAGTATTCGCTATGGCTACACCTTC.

Here the CDR3 DNA reads TGCAGCGTTGAAGGGACGACAGGGCACTATGGCTACACCTTC. Translation: CSVEGTTGHYGYTF. J is TRBJ1-2 and V is TRBV29-1; 7 nucleotides line up with TRBD1. This CDR3 region has 14 residues. Per germline, CDR1 SQVTM and CDR2 ANQGSEA. V shed 1 base and J 3 bases; nucleotides not matched to a gene: 5. The entire variable domain, with the rest obtained from reference TRBV29-1 and TRBJ1-2, is as follows: SAVISQKPSRDICQRGTSLTIQCQVDSQVTMMFWYRQQPGQSLTLIATANQGSEATYESGFVIDKFPISRPNLTFSTLTVSNMSPEDSSIYLCSVEGTTGHYGYTFGSGTRLTVV.

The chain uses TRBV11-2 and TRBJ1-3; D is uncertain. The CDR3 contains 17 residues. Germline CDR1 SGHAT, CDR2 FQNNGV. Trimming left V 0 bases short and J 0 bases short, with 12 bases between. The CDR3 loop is CASSLDSWASSGNTIYF. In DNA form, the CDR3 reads TGTGCCAGCAGCTTAGATTCGTGGGCCTCCTCTGGAAACACCATATATTTT.

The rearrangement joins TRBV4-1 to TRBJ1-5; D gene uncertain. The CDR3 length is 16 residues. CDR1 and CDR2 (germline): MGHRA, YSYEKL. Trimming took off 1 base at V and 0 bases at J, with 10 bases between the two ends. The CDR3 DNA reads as TGCGCCAGCAGCCAAGTGGAATTGTATAGCAATCAGCCCCAGCATTTT. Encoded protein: CASSQVELYSNQPQHF.

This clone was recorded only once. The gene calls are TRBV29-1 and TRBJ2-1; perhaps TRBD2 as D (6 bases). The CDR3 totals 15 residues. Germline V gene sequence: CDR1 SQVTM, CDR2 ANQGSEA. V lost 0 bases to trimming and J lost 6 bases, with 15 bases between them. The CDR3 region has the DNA TGCAGCGTTGAAGAAGGGAGACTAGTGCTCAATGAGCAGTTCTTC. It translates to CSVEEGRLVLNEQFF.

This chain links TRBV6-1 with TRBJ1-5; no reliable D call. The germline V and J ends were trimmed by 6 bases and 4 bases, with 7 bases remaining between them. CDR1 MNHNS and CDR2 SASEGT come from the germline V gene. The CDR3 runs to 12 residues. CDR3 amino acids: CASREVNQPQHF. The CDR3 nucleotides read TGTGCCAGCAGAGAGGTGAATCAGCCCCAGCATTTT.

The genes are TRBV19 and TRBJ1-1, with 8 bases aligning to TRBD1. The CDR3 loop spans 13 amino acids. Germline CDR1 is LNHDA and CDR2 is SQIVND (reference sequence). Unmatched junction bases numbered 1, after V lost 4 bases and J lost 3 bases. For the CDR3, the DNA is TGTGCCAGTAGTACAGGGGGCTACACTGAAGCTTTCTTT. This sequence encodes CASSTGGYTEAFF.

The CDR3 DNA follows: TGCGCCAGCAGTGACCCCAGGGGGGCCAAACCCATTCAGTACTTC. Its translation: CASSDPRGAKPIQYF. The genes are TRBV10-1 and TRBJ2-4; TRBD1 might be the D (7 bases). Deletions cut 3 bases from V and 9 bases from J, with 18 bases between. The germline V gene encodes CDR1 WNHNN and CDR2 SYGVQD (reference sequence). This CDR3 contains 15 residues.

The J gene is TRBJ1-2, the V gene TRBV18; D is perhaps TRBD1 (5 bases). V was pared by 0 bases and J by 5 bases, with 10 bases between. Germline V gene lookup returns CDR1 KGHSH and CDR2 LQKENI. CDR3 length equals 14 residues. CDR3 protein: CASSPPGREYGYTF. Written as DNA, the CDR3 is TGTGCCAGCTCACCACCCGGCAGGGAGTATGGCTACACCTTC.